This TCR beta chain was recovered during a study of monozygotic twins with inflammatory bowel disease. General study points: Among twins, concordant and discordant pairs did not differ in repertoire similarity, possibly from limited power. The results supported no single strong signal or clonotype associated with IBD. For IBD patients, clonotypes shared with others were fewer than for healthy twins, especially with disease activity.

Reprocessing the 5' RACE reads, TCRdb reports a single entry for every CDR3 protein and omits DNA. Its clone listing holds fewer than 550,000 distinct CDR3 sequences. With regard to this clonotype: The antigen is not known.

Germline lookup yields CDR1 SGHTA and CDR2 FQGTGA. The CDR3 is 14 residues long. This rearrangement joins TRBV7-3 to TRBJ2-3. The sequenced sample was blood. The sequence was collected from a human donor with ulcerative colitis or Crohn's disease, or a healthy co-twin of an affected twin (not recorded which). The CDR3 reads CASSPMASTDTQYF. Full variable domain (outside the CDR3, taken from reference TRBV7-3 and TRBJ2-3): GAGVSQTPSNKVTEKGKYVELRCDPISGHTALYWYRQSLGQGPEFLIYFQGTGAADDSGLPNDRFFAVRPEGSVSTLKIQRTERGDSAVYLCASSPMASTDTQYFGPGTRLTVL.